This T cell receptor beta chain is drawn from a study of blood T cell repertoires in COVID-19 (dated by TCRdb to 2018 to 2021). Regarding the study in general: Collaborator samples came from the United States, Italy and Spain and covered acute and convalescent phases of COVID-19. The prospective study material was composed of cDNA or gDNA derived from T cells, B-cell-depleted T cells, or PBMCs. The dataset comprised deeply sampled blood TCRbeta repertoires from subjects exposed to, actively infected with, or recovered from COVID-19. The repertoires were made available in a free public database intended to serve as a resource for research on the immune response to SARS-CoV-2. Samples came from the ongoing ImmuneRACE study (first 160 participants) plus 1,254 subjects from 6 global collaborators. Sample metadata almost always included a de-identified subject ID, COVID-19 status, age in years and sex. HLA class I and class II types, where available, came from metadata supplied by the sample provider rather than from assay-based typing.

TCRbeta CDR3 regions were amplified from genomic DNA using the immunoSEQ Assay, a bias-controlled multiplex PCR. From the authors' description of their analysis: The number of nucleated cells in each sample was estimated by amplification of reference gene primers within the assay. To quantify the absolute abundance of each unique TCRbeta CDR3 rearrangement, sequence reads were collapsed and filtered. For each sample, productive Simpson clonality was calculated as the square root of Simpson's diversity index across productive rearrangements. TCRdb stores this immuneACCESS table with in-frame sequences only. Part of the clones is absent; in the studies checked, under half of the shortfall reflects unresolved V genes, and no reason is known for the rest. For V, J and clone size, that table is used; D and trimming come from the DNA. This sample holds tens of thousands of clones; more than 75% were observed only once. The ten largest clones represent approximately 7.4% of the sample.

Paper-wide results and their limitations: How much clinical and demographic metadata was included differed by source and by participant, and the metadata was provided uncurated.

Compared with germline, V lacks 6 bases and J lacks 1 base; bases without a gene match: 6. According to the germline V gene (reference sequence), CDR1 reads MNHNY and CDR2 reads SVGAGI. Spanning cysteine to phenylalanine, the CDR3 consists of 15 amino acids. This entry keeps only the CDR3 DNA: 45 bases, framed from base 1. With respect to this clone: No antigen is known for it. No clone much larger than this one lies a single base away; base qualities are absent.

The collaborating institutions used their own protocols to collect whole blood in K2EDTA tubes. For TCRbeta analysis, collaborators shipped samples in one of three forms: frozen whole blood, isolated PBMCs, or DNA extracted from either of those sample types. Recombination joined TRBV6-6 with TRBJ2-5; TRBD2 agrees with 9 junctional bases. The sequence derives from a human donor with acute or convalescent COVID-19. The donor label of this sample is uncertain. The sample was peripheral blood. Here the CDR3 is given as CASRPLAGRQETQYF. The bases read TGTGCCAGCAGACCGCTAGCGGGGCGCCAAGAGACCCAGTACTTC.